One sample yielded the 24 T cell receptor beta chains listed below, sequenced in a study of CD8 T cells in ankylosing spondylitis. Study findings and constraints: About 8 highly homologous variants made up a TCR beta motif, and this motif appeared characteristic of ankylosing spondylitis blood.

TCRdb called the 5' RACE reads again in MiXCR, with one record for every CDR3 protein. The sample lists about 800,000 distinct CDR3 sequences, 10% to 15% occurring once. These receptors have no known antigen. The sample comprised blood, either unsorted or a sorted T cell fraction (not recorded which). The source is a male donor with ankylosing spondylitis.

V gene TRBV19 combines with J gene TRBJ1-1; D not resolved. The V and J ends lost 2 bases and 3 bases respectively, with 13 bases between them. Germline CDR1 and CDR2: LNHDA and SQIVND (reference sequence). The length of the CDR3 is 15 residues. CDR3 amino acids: CASSILDWRDTEAFF. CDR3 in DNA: TGTGCCAGTAGTATACTCGACTGGCGGGACACTGAAGCTTTCTTT.

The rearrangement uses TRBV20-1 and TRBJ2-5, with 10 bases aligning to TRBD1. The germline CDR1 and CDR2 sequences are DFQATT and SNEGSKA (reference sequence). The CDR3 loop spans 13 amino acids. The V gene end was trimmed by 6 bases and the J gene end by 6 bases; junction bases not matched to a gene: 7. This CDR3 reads CSAPGQGGQTQYF. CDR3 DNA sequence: TGCAGTGCCCCTGGACAGGGGGGGCAGACCCAGTACTTC.

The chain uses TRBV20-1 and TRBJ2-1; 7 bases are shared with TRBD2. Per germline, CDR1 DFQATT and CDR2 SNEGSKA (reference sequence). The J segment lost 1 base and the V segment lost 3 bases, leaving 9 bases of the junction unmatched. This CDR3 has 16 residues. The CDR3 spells CSARSPSGYSYNEQFF. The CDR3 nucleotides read TGCAGTGCTAGGTCGCCTAGCGGTTATTCCTACAATGAGCAGTTCTTC.

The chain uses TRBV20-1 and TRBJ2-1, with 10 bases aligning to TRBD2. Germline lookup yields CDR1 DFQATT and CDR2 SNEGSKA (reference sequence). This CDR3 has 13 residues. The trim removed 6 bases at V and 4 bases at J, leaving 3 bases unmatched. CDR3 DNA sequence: TGCAGTGCCTGGACTAGCGGATACAATGAGCAGTTCTTC. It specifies CSAWTSGYNEQFF.

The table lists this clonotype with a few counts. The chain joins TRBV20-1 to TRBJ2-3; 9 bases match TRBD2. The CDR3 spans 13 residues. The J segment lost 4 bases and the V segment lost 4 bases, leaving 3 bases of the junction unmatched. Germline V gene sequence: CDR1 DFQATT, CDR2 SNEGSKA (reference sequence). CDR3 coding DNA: TGCAGTGCTATTAGCGGGGGCGCAGATACGCAGTATTTT. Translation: CSAISGGADTQYF.

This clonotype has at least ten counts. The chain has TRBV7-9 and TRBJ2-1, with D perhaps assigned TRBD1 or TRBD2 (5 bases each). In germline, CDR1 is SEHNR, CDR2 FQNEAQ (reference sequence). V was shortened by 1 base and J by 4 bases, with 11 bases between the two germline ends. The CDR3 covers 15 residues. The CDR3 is CASSLGRDLYNEQFF. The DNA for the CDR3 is TGTGCCAGCAGCTTAGGCAGGGACCTTTACAATGAGCAGTTCTTC. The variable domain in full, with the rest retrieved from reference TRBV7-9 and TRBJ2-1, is DTGVSQNPRHKITKRGQNVTFRCDPISEHNRLYWYRQTLGQGPEFLTYFQNEAQLEKSRLLSDRFSAERPKGSFSTLEIQRTEQGDSAMYLCASSLGRDLYNEQFFGPGTRLTVL.

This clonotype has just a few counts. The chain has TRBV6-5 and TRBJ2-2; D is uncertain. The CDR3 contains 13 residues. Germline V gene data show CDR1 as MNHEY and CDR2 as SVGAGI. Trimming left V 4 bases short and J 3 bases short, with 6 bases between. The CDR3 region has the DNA TGTGCCAGCAGTTCAAGTCACACCGGGGAGCTGTTTTTT. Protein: CASSSSHTGELFF.

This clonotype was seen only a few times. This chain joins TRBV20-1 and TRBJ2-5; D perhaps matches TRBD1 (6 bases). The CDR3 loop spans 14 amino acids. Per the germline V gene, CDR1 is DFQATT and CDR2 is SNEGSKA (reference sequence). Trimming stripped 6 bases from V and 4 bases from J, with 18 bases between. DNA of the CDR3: TGCAGTGCGCCGAACAGGGTTGGCCTAGAGACCCAGTACTTC. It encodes CSAPNRVGLETQYF.

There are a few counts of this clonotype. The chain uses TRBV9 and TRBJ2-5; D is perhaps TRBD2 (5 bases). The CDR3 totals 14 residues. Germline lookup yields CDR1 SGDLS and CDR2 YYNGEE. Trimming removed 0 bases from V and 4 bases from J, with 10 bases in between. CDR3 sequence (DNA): TGTGCCAGCAGCGTAGCTGCACGGGGAGAGACCCAGTACTTC. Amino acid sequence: CASSVAARGETQYF.

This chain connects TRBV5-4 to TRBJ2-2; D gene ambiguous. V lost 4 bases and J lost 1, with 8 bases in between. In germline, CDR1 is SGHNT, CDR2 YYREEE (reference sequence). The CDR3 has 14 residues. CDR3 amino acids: CASSAPLNTGELFF. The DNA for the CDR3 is TGTGCCAGCAGCGCCCCACTGAACACCGGGGAGCTGTTTTTT.

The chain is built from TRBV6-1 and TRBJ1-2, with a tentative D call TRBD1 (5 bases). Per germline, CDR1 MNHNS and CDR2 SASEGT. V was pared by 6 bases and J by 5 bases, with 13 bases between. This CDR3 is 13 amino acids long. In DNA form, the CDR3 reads TGTGCCAGCAGGACAGCGTGGGATTATGGCTACACCTTC. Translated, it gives CASRTAWDYGYTF.

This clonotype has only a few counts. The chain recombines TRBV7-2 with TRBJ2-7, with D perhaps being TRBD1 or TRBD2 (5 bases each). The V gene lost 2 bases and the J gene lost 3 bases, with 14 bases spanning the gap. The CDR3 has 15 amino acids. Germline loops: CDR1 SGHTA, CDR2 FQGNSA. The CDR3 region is CASSLTGTRSYEQYF. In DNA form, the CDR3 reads TGTGCCAGCAGCTTAACCGGGACCCGGAGCTACGAGCAGTACTTC. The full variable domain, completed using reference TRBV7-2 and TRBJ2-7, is GAGVSQSPSNKVTEKGKDVELRCDPISGHTALYWYRQSLGQGLEFLIYFQGNSAPDKSGLPSDRFSAERTGGSVSTLTIQRTQQEDSAVYLCASSLTGTRSYEQYFGPGTRLTVT.

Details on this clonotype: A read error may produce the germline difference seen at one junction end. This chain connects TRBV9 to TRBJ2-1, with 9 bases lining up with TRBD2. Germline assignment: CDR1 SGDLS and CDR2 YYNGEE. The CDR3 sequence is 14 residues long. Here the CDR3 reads CASSPAGSGGPPLF. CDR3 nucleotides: TGTGCCAGCAGCCCCGCGGGTAGCGGGGGTCCACCGCTCTTC.

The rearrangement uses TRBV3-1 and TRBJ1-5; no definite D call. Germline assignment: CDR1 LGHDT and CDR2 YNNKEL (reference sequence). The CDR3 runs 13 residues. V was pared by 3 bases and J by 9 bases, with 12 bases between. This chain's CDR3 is CASSHSMVWPQHF. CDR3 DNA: TGTGCCAGCAGCCACTCGATGGTTTGGCCCCAGCATTTT. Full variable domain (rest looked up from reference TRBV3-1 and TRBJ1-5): DTAVSQTPKYLVTQMGNDKSIKCEQNLGHDTMYWYKQDSKKFLKIMFSYNNKELIINETVPNRFSPKSPDKAHLNLHINSLELGDSAVYFCASSHSMVWPQHFGDGTRLSIL.

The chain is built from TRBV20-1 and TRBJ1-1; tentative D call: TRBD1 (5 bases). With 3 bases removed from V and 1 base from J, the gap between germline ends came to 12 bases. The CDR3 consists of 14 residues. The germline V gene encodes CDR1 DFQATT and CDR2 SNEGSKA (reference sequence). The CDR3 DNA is TGCAGTGCTAGTCCGGGGGAGTGGAACACTGAAGCTTTCTTT. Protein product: CSASPGEWNTEAFF.

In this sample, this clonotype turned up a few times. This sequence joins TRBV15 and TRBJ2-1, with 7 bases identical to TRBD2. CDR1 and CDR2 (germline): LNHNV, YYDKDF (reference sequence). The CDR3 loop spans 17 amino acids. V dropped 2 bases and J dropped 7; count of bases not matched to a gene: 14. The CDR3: CATSRKIGRVEWNEQFF. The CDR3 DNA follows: TGTGCCACCAGCAGAAAAATTGGGAGGGTCGAGTGGAATGAGCAGTTCTTC. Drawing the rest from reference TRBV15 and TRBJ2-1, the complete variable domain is DAMVIQNPRYQVTQFGKPVTLSCSQTLNHNVMYWYQQKSSQAPKLLFHYYDKDFNNEADTPDNFQSRRPNTSFCFLDIRSPGLGDTAMYLCATSRKIGRVEWNEQFFGPGTRLTVL.

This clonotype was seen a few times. In DNA, the CDR3 is TGTGCCAGCTATAGACAGACCGATTCTGGGGCCAACGTCCTGACTTTC. This sequence encodes CASYRQTDSGANVLTF. V usage is TRBV12-3 or TRBV12-4 and J usage is TRBJ2-6; possibly TRBD1 for D (5 bases). The length of the CDR3 is 16 residues. Trimming left V 8 bases short and J 1 base short, with 15 bases between.

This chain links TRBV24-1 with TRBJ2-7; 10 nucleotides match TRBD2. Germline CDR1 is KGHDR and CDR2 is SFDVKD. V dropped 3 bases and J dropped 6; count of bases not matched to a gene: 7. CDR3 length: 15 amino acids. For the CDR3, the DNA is TGTGCCACCAGTGATCTAGCGGGAGCTGGCCTCGAGCAGTACTTC. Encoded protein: CATSDLAGAGLEQYF.

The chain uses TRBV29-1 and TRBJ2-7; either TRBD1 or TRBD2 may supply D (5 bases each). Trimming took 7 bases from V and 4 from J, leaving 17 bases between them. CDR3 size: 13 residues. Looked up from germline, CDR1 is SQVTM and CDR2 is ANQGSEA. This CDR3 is CSGSWGIGYEQYF. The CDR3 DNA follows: TGCAGCGGCTCATGGGGGATAGGATACGAGCAGTACTTC.

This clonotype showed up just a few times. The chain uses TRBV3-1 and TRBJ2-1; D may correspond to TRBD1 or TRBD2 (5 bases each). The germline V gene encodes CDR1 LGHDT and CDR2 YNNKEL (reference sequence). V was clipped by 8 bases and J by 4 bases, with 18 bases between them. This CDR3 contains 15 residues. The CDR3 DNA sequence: TGTGCCAGCCAGGGTGGAAGCGGAGGTTACAATGAGCAGTTCTTC. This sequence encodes CASQGGSGGYNEQFF.

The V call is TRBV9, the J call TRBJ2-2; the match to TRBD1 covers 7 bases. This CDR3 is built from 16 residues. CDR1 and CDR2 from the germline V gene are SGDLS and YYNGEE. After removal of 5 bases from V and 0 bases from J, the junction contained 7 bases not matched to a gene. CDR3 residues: CASSSPGQSNTGELFF. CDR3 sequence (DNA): TGTGCCAGCAGTTCTCCGGGACAGTCGAACACCGGGGAGCTGTTTTTT.

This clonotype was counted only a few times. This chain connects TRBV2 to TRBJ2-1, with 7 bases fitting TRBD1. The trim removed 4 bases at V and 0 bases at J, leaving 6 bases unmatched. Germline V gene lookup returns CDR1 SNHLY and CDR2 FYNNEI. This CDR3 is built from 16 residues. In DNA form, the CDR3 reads TGTGCCAGCAGTGTTCAGGGACAGAGCTCCTACAATGAGCAGTTCTTC. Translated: CASSVQGQSSYNEQFF.

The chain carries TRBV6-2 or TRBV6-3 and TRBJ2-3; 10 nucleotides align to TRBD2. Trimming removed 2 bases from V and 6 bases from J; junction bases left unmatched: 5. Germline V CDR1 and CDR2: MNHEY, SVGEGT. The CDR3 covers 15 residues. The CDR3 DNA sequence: TGTGCCAGCAGTTACCCTACTAGCGGGACGGATACGCAGTATTTT. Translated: CASSYPTSGTDTQYF.

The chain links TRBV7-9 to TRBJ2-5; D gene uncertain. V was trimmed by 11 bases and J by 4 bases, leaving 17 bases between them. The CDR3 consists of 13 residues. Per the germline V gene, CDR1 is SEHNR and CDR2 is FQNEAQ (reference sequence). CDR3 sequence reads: CALRKTEPETQYF. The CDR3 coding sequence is TGTGCCCTTAGAAAGACCGAACCAGAGACCCAGTACTTC.